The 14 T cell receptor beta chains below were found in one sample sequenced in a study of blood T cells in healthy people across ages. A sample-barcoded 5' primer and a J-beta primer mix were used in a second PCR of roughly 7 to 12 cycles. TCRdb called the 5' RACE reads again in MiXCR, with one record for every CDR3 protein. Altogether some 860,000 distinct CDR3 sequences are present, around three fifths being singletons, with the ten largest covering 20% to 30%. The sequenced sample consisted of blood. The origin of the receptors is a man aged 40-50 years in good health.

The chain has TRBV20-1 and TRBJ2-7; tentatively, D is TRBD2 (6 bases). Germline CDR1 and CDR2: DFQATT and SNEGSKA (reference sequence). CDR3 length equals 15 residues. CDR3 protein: CITKGLATSSYEQYF. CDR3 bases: TGCATTACGAAGGGGCTAGCGACAAGCTCCTACGAGCAGTACTTC.

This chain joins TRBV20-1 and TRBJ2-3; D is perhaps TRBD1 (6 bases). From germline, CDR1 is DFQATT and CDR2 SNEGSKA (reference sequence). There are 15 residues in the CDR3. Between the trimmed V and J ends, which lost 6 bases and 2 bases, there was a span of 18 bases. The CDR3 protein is CSATATGSTTDTQYF. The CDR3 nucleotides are TGCAGTGCAACAGCGACAGGCTCTACCACAGATACGCAGTATTTT.

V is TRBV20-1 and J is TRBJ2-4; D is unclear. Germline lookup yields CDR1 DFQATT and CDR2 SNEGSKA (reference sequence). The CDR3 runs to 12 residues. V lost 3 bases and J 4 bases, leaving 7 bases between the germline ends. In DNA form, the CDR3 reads TGCAGTGCTAGTGAGCCAAAAAACATTCAGTACTTC. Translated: CSASEPKNIQYF.

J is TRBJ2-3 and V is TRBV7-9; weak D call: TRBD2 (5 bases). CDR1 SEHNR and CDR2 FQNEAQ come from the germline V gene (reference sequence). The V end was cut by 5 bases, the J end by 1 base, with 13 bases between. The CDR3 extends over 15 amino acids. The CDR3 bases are TGTGCCAGCAGCGCCTCTACTAGGGGCACAGATACGCAGTATTTT. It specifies CASSASTRGTDTQYF.

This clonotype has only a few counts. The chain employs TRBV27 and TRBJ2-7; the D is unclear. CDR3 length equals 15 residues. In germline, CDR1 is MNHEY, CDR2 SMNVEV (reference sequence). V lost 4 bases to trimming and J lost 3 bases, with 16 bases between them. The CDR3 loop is CASSSLRPINYEQYF. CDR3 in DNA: TGTGCCAGCAGTTCTTTGCGCCCGATAAACTACGAGCAGTACTTC.

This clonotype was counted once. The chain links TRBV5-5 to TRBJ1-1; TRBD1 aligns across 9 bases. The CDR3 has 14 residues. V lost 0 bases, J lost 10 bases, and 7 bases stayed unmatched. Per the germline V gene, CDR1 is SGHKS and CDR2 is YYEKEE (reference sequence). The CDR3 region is CASSLETGGASAFF. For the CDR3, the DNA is TGTGCCAGCAGCTTGGAAACAGGGGGCGCCTCAGCTTTCTTT.

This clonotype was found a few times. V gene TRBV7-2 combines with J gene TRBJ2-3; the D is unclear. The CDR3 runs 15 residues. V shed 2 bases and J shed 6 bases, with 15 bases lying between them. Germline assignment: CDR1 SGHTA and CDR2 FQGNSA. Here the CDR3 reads CASSLFGGTPDTQYF. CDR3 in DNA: TGTGCCAGCAGCTTATTCGGCGGCACGCCCGATACGCAGTATTTT. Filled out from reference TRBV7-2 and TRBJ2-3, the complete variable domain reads GAGVSQSPSNKVTEKGKDVELRCDPISGHTALYWYRQSLGQGLEFLIYFQGNSAPDKSGLPSDRFSAERTGGSVSTLTIQRTQQEDSAVYLCASSLFGGTPDTQYFGPGTRLTVL.

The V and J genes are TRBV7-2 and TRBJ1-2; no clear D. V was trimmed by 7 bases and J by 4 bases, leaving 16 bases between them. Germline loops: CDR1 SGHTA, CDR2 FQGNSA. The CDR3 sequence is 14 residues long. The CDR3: CASTQAGISYGYTF. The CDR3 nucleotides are TGTGCCAGCACCCAGGCGGGCATCTCCTATGGCTACACCTTC.

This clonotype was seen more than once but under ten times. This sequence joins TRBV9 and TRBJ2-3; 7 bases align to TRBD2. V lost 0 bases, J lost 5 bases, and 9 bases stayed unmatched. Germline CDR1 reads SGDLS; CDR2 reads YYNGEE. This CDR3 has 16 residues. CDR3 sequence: CASSVDGGGRIDTQYF. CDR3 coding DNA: TGTGCCAGCAGCGTAGACGGGGGAGGGCGTATAGATACGCAGTATTTT.

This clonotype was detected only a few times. CDR3 coding DNA: TGTGCCAGCGCCCCAAGGAGGGATCGGAACACTGAAGCTTTCTTT. Protein product: CASAPRRDRNTEAFF. The rearrangement joins TRBV2 to TRBJ1-1, with no clear D. V dropped 8 bases and J dropped 1 base, with 17 bases sitting between them. Per the germline V gene, CDR1 is SNHLY and CDR2 is FYNNEI. The CDR3 runs 15 residues.

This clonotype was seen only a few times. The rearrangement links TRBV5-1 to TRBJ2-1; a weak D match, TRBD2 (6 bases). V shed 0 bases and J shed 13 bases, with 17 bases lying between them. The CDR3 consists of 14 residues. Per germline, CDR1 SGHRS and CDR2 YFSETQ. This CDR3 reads CASSLDLATSSQFF. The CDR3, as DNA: TGCGCCAGCAGCTTGGATCTAGCGACCTCTTCCCAGTTCTTC.

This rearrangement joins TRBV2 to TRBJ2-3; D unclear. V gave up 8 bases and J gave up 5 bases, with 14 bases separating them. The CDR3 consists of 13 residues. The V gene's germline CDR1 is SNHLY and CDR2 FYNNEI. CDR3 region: CASDINQRDTQYF. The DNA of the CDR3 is TGTGCCAGCGATATCAACCAGAGAGATACGCAGTATTTT.

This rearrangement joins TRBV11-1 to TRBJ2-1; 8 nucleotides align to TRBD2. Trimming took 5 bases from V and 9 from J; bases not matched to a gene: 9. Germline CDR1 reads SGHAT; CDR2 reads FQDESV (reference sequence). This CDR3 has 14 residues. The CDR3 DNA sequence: TGTGCCAGCAGCCCAAACCGGGGGGGCAGTGAGCAGTTCTTC. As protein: CASSPNRGGSEQFF.

The CDR3, as DNA: TGTGCCAGCAGCTACGGTACAGGGGAGGAGACCCAGTACTTC. Residues: CASSYGTGEETQYF. The chain has TRBV5-6 and TRBJ2-5; 7 bases are a match to TRBD1. J gave up 5 bases and V 3 bases, and 7 bases lay outside the gene matches. The CDR3 is 14 amino acids. Germline V lookup: CDR1 SGHDT, CDR2 YYEEEE. Drawing the rest from reference TRBV5-6 and TRBJ2-5, the complete variable domain is DAGVTQSPTHLIKTRGQQVTLRCSPKSGHDTVSWYQQALGQGPQFIFQYYEEEERQRGNFPDRFSGHQFPNYSSELNVNALLLGDSALYLCASSYGTGEETQYFGPGTRLLVL.